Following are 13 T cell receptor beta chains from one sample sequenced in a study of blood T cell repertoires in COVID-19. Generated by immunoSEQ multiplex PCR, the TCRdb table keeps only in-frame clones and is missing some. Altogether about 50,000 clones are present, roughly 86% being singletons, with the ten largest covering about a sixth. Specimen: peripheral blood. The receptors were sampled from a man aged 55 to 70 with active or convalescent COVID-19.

The CDR3 sequence: CASTYQGARGYTF. In DNA, the CDR3 is TGTGCCAGCACCTACCAGGGGGCAAGAGGCTACACCTTC. This chain connects TRBV28 to TRBJ1-2; 8 bases map to TRBD1. The CDR3 is 13 residues long. CDR1 is MDHEN and CDR2 is SYDVKM in the germline V gene. Unmatched junction bases numbered 9, after V lost 7 bases and J lost 8 bases.

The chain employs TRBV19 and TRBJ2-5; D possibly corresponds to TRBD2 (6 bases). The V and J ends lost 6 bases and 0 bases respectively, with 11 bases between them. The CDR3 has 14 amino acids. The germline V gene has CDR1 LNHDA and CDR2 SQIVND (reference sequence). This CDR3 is CASRSPGDQETQYF. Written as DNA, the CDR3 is TGTGCCAGTAGATCGCCGGGAGACCAAGAGACCCAGTACTTC.

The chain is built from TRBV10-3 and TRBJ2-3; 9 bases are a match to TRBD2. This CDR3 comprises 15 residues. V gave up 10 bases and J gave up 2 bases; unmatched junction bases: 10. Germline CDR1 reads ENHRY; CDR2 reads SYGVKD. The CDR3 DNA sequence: TGTGCCACCCTTTGGACTAGCGAGAACACAGATACGCAGTATTTT. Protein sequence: CATLWTSENTDTQYF.

The CDR3 protein is CASSFSGGNQPQHF. CDR3 DNA: TGTGCCAGCAGCTTCTCTGGAGGGAATCAGCCCCAGCATTTT. The chain carries TRBV11-2 and TRBJ1-5; D ambiguous. Germline-derived CDR1 and CDR2 are SGHAT and FQNNGV. This CDR3 region has 14 residues. V was trimmed by 3 bases and J by 4 bases, leaving 10 bases between them.

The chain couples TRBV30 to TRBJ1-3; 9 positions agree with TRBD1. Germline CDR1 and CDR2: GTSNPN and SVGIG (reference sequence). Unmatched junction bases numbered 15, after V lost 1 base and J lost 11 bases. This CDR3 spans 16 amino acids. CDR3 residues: CAWSDAGTGMTIPIYF. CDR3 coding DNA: TGTGCCTGGAGTGACGCCGGGACAGGGATGACTATTCCCATATATTTT.

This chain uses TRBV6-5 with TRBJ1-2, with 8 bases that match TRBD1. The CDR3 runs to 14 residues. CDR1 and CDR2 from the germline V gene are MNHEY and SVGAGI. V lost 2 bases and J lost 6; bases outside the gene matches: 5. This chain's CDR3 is CASSYPGQGNGYTF. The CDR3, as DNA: TGTGCCAGCAGTTACCCCGGACAGGGAAATGGCTACACCTTC.

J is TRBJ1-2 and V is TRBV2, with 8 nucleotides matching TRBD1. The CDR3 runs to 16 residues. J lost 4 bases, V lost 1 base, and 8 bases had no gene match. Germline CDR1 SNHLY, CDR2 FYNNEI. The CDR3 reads CASSEEQGALVYGYTF. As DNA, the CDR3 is TGTGCCAGCAGTGAAGAGCAGGGGGCCCTGGTCTATGGCTACACCTTC.

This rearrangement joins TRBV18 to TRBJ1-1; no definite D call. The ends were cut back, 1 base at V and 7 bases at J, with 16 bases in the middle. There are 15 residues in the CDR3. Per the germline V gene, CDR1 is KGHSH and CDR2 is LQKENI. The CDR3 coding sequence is TGTGCCAGCTCACCACTTTACAGAGAAGGTGGTGAAGCTTTCTTT. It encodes CASSPLYREGGEAFF.

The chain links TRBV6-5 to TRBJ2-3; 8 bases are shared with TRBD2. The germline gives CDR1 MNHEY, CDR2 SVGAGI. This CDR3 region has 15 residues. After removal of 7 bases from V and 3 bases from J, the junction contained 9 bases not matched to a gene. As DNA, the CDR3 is TGTGCCAGCATCCCTCGGGGGGGGAGGACAGATACGCAGTATTTT. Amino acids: CASIPRGGRTDTQYF.

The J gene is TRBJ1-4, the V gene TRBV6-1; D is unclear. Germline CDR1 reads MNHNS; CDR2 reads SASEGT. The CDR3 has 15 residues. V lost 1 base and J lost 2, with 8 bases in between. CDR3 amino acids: CASSEVGSTNEKLFF. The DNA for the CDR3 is TGTGCCAGCAGTGAAGTCGGGAGTACTAATGAAAAACTGTTTTTT.

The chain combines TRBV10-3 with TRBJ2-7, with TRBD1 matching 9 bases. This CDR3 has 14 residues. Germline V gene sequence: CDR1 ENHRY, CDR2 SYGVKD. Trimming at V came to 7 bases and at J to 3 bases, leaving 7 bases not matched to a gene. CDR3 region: CAINTGTGIYEQYF. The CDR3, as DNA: TGTGCCATCAATACGGGGACAGGGATCTACGAGCAGTACTTC.

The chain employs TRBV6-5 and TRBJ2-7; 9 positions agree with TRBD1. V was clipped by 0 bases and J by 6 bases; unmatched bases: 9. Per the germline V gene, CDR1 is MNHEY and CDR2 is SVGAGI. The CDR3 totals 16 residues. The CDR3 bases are TGTGCCAGCAGTTACTCGATAGGACAGGGGTATCTCGAGCAGTACTTC. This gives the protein CASSYSIGQGYLEQYF.

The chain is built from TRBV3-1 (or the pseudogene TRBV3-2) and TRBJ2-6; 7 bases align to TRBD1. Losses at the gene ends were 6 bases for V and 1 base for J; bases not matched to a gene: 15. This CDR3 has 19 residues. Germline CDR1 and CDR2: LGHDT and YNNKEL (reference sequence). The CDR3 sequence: CASRARLGTAKSGANVLTF. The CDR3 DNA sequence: TGTGCCAGCAGGGCCCGACTCGGGACAGCGAAGTCTGGGGCCAACGTCCTGACTTTC.